A single T cell receptor (beta chain) is shown here with its context. Original methodology: How many nucleated cells were present was estimated from reference gene primer amplification. Generated by immunoSEQ multiplex PCR, the TCRdb table keeps only in-frame clones and is missing some. The V and J calls and clone size were taken over from that table, and D and trimming were inferred from the DNA. The profile covers around 50,000 clones, with 75% to 90% appearing a single time and about 5.8% taken by the ten largest. This sample was included in a study of blood T cell repertoires in COVID-19. Study-level information: Specimens from acute and convalescent COVID-19 originated in the United States, Italy and Spain. Sources were T cells, B-cell-depleted T cells, or PBMCs; the material itself was cDNA or gDNA.

The CDR3 runs to 14 residues. Trimming cost V 8 bases and J 6 bases; bases outside gene matches: 7. Germline loops: CDR1 LNHDA, CDR2 SQIVND (reference sequence). This TCR was sampled from a human donor in a cohort sampled during active COVID-19. The chain couples TRBV19 to TRBJ1-5; 10 bases fit TRBD1. Input material: peripheral blood. The CDR3 DNA follows: TGTGCCAGTTCCGGGACAGGGGTTCCTCAGCCCCAGCATTTT. Translating gives CASSGTGVPQPQHF.